The rows below give T cell receptor beta chains drawn from one sample of a study of cytomegalovirus exposure and HLA in healthy donors. Sequencing was performed with immunoSEQ multiplex PCR; in TCRdb, only in-frame clones are kept and a portion is missing. The sample table sets out approximately 50,000 clones. The sample comprised PBMCs. Receptors were obtained from a woman in her thirties or forties in good health and CMV-seronegative. Both conserved end residues are part of each CDR3. Each record gives: J gene, D gene, V gene, CDR3 protein, CDR3 DNA. D genes are given only for firm matches.

j_call: TRBJ2-1; d_call: TRBD2; v_call: TRBV5-1; cdr3_aa: CASSFSGRADDNEQFF; cdr3_nt: TGCGCCAGCAGCTTTAGCGGGAGGGCCGATGACAATGAGCAGTTCTTC
j_call: TRBJ2-7; d_call: NA; v_call: TRBV5-6; cdr3_aa: CASSGGDYEQYF; cdr3_nt: TGTGCCAGCAGCGGCGGGGACTACGAGCAGTACTTC
j_call: TRBJ2-5; d_call: NA; v_call: TRBV5-6; cdr3_aa: CASSYPQGKETQYF; cdr3_nt: TGTGCCAGCAGCTATCCACAGGGAAAAGAGACCCAGTACTTC
j_call: TRBJ1-6; d_call: TRBD1; v_call: TRBV6-1; cdr3_aa: CASSITGDSPLHF; cdr3_nt: TGTGCCAGCAGTATAACAGGGGACTCACCCCTCCACTTT
j_call: TRBJ1-1; d_call: TRBD1; v_call: TRBV7-9; cdr3_aa: CASSPRTGVSAFF; cdr3_nt: TGTGCCAGCAGCCCGCGGACAGGGGTTAGTGCTTTCTTT
j_call: TRBJ1-2; d_call: NA; v_call: TRBV29-1; cdr3_aa: CSVAAVTNYGYTF; cdr3_nt: TGCAGCGTTGCGGCGGTGACTAACTATGGCTACACCTTC
j_call: TRBJ2-7; d_call: NA; v_call: TRBV2; cdr3_aa: CASRQGNSYEQYF; cdr3_nt: TGTGCCAGCAGGCAGGGGAACTCCTACGAGCAGTACTTC
j_call: TRBJ2-7; d_call: TRBD2; v_call: TRBV11-3; cdr3_aa: CASSLGSRTSGSYSYEQYF; cdr3_nt: TGTGCCAGCAGCTTAGGGTCTCGGACTAGCGGGAGCTACTCCTACGAGCAGTACTTC
j_call: TRBJ2-7; d_call: TRBD2; v_call: TRBV27; cdr3_aa: CASSPRDYSYEQYF; cdr3_nt: TGTGCCAGCAGTCCCCGGGACTACTCCTACGAGCAGTACTTC
j_call: TRBJ2-7; d_call: TRBD2; v_call: TRBV6-1; cdr3_aa: CASGTSGISYEQYF; cdr3_nt: TGTGCCAGCGGAACTAGCGGGATCTCCTACGAGCAGTACTTC
j_call: TRBJ2-1; d_call: TRBD1; v_call: TRBV9; cdr3_aa: CASSVMTGDEQFF; cdr3_nt: TGTGCCAGCAGCGTAATGACAGGGGATGAGCAGTTCTTC
j_call: TRBJ2-6; d_call: TRBD2; v_call: TRBV18; cdr3_aa: CASSPRLAGGTGANVLTF; cdr3_nt: TGTGCCAGCTCACCGAGACTAGCGGGAGGGACTGGGGCCAACGTCCTGACTTTC
j_call: TRBJ2-3; d_call: NA; v_call: TRBV14; cdr3_aa: CASSPSGDTQYF; cdr3_nt: TGTGCCAGCAGCCCATCGGGTGATACGCAGTATTTT
j_call: TRBJ1-2; d_call: TRBD1; v_call: TRBV5-1; cdr3_aa: CASSLATGAGGYTF; cdr3_nt: TGCGCCAGCAGCTTGGCCACAGGGGCGGGTGGCTACACCTTC
j_call: TRBJ2-7; d_call: TRBD1; v_call: TRBV19; cdr3_aa: CATQPKGQDLFEQYF; cdr3_nt: TGTGCCACACAACCCAAGGGACAGGACTTATTCGAGCAGTACTTC
j_call: TRBJ2-5; d_call: TRBD2; v_call: TRBV4-1; cdr3_aa: CASSQDWRGGQETQYF; cdr3_nt: TGTGCCAGCAGCCAAGATTGGCGGGGGGGCCAGGAGACCCAGTACTTC
j_call: TRBJ1-5; d_call: TRBD1; v_call: TRBV25-1; cdr3_aa: CASSFSGGSNQPQHF; cdr3_nt: TGTGCCAGCAGTTTTTCAGGGGGCAGCAATCAGCCCCAGCATTTT
j_call: TRBJ2-7; d_call: NA; v_call: TRBV5-1; cdr3_aa: CASSLDKDYEQYF; cdr3_nt: TGCGCCAGCAGCTTAGACAAGGACTACGAGCAGTACTTC
j_call: TRBJ1-4; d_call: TRBD1; v_call: TRBV19; cdr3_aa: CASRPSGGEYNEKLFF; cdr3_nt: TGTGCCAGTAGACCTTCAGGGGGCGAGTACAATGAAAAACTGTTTTTT
j_call: TRBJ1-2; d_call: NA; v_call: TRBV5-1; cdr3_aa: CASSSETDDYGYTF; cdr3_nt: TGCGCCAGCAGCTCCGAGACAGATGACTATGGCTACACCTTC
j_call: TRBJ2-1; d_call: TRBD2; v_call: TRBV7-2; cdr3_aa: CASSRSGADNEQFF; cdr3_nt: TGTGCCAGCAGCCGCAGCGGGGCGGACAATGAGCAGTTCTTC
j_call: TRBJ1-2; d_call: NA; v_call: TRBV18; cdr3_aa: CASSPASHPGYTF; cdr3_nt: TGTGCCAGCTCCCCCGCGAGCCACCCCGGCTACACCTTC
j_call: TRBJ2-3; d_call: TRBD1; v_call: TRBV29-1; cdr3_aa: CSCRGLRSTDTQYF; cdr3_nt: TGCAGCTGCAGGGGGCTAAGAAGCACAGATACGCAGTATTTT
j_call: TRBJ1-5; d_call: TRBD1; v_call: TRBV5-6; cdr3_aa: CASSLGGTGDQPQHF; cdr3_nt: TGTGCCAGCAGCTTGGGAGGGACAGGTGATCAGCCCCAGCATTTT
j_call: TRBJ1-3; d_call: NA; v_call: TRBV4-1; cdr3_aa: CASSHPGPRGRMAGNTIYF; cdr3_nt: TGCGCCAGCAGCCATCCGGGACCAAGGGGGAGAATGGCTGGAAACACCATATATTTT
j_call: TRBJ1-5; d_call: TRBD1; v_call: TRBV19; cdr3_aa: CASSKTGDAQPQHF; cdr3_nt: TGTGCCAGTAGCAAAACAGGGGATGCTCAGCCCCAGCATTTT
j_call: TRBJ1-2; d_call: TRBD1; v_call: TRBV4-2; cdr3_aa: CASSQTTGQDGYTF; cdr3_nt: TGTGCCAGCAGCCAAACGACAGGACAGGATGGCTACACCTTC
j_call: TRBJ1-2; d_call: TRBD1; v_call: TRBV19; cdr3_aa: CASTRGQGNGYTF; cdr3_nt: TGTGCCAGTACTAGAGGACAGGGCAATGGCTACACCTTC
j_call: TRBJ1-6; d_call: NA; v_call: TRBV18; cdr3_aa: CASSPLSPGHYNSPLHF; cdr3_nt: TGTGCCAGCTCACCACTAAGTCCGGGACACTATAATTCACCCCTCCACTTT
j_call: TRBJ2-3; d_call: NA; v_call: TRBV27; cdr3_aa: CASSFNRRTDTQYF; cdr3_nt: TGTGCCAGCAGTTTCAACAGGCGCACAGATACGCAGTATTTT
j_call: TRBJ1-3; d_call: NA; v_call: TRBV7-9; cdr3_aa: CASSLYGNTIYF; cdr3_nt: TGTGCCAGCAGCCTTTATGGAAACACCATATATTTT
j_call: TRBJ1-5; d_call: TRBD1; v_call: TRBV11-2; cdr3_aa: CASSLGDRQPQHF; cdr3_nt: TGTGCCAGCAGCTTAGGGGACAGGCAGCCCCAGCATTTT
j_call: TRBJ2-2; d_call: NA; v_call: TRBV7-3; cdr3_aa: CASSLRAAQGTGELFF; cdr3_nt: TGTGCCAGCAGCCTCCGAGCGGCCCAAGGCACCGGGGAGCTGTTTTTT
j_call: TRBJ1-2; d_call: NA; v_call: TRBV6-1; cdr3_aa: CASQGSYGYTF; cdr3_nt: TGTGCCTCCCAGGGTTCCTATGGCTACACCTTC
j_call: TRBJ2-7; d_call: TRBD1; v_call: TRBV6-1; cdr3_aa: CASSGSGTGIFAYEQYF; cdr3_nt: TGTGCCAGCAGTGGTTCCGGGACAGGGATCTTCGCCTACGAGCAGTACTTC
j_call: TRBJ1-3; d_call: NA; v_call: TRBV7-2; cdr3_aa: CASSLKGRHTIYF; cdr3_nt: TGTGCCAGCAGCCTGAAAGGCAGGCACACCATATATTTT
j_call: TRBJ1-2; d_call: NA; v_call: TRBV27; cdr3_aa: CASSLSPGNNYGYTF; cdr3_nt: TGTGCCAGCAGTTTATCCCCAGGGAATAACTATGGCTACACCTTC
j_call: TRBJ2-7; d_call: NA; v_call: TRBV6-5; cdr3_aa: CASSWSGVSEQYF; cdr3_nt: TGTGCCAGCAGTTGGTCGGGAGTAAGCGAGCAGTACTTC
j_call: TRBJ2-5; d_call: NA; v_call: TRBV4-1; cdr3_aa: CASSQEIGRAPETQYF; cdr3_nt: TGCGCCAGCAGCCAAGAAATTGGCAGGGCCCCGGAGACCCAGTACTTC
j_call: TRBJ1-1; d_call: TRBD1; v_call: TRBV6-1; cdr3_aa: CASSEAWDRVPFF; cdr3_nt: TGTGCCAGCAGTGAAGCGTGGGACAGGGTCCCTTTCTTT
j_call: TRBJ2-1; d_call: TRBD2; v_call: TRBV7-9; cdr3_aa: CASSLQAGTDNEQFF; cdr3_nt: TGTGCCAGCAGCTTACAAGCGGGAACCGACAATGAGCAGTTCTTC
j_call: TRBJ1-1; d_call: NA; v_call: TRBV2; cdr3_aa: CASRDSSEAFF; cdr3_nt: TGTGCCAGCAGGGACAGCTCTGAAGCTTTCTTT
j_call: TRBJ1-5; d_call: TRBD1; v_call: TRBV2; cdr3_aa: CASRPGQGNQHQHF; cdr3_nt: TGTGCCAGCAGACCGGGACAGGGAAATCAGCACCAGCATTTT
j_call: TRBJ1-1; d_call: TRBD1; v_call: TRBV7-9; cdr3_aa: CASSSQGGDAFF; cdr3_nt: TGTGCCAGCAGCTCACAGGGGGGCGACGCTTTCTTT
j_call: TRBJ2-7; d_call: NA; v_call: TRBV5-1; cdr3_aa: CASSSAGTGSASF; cdr3_nt: TGCGCCAGCAGCTCTGCGGGGACCGGCTCCGCTAGCTTC
j_call: TRBJ2-3; d_call: TRBD2; v_call: TRBV5-1; cdr3_aa: CASSNGLAGGADTQYF; cdr3_nt: TGCGCCAGCAGCAACGGACTAGCGGGGGGGGCAGATACGCAGTATTTT
j_call: TRBJ2-3; d_call: TRBD2; v_call: TRBV27; cdr3_aa: CASYSWRGGTDTQYF; cdr3_nt: TGTGCCAGCTATTCCTGGCGGGGGGGCACAGATACGCAGTATTTT
j_call: TRBJ2-2; d_call: NA; v_call: TRBV11-1; cdr3_aa: CASSLAAVSGELFF; cdr3_nt: TGTGCCAGCAGCTTAGCCGCAGTTTCCGGGGAGCTGTTTTTT
j_call: TRBJ1-1; d_call: NA; v_call: TRBV11-2; cdr3_aa: CASSSRSVGLYTEAFF; cdr3_nt: TGTGCCAGCAGCTCGCGTAGCGTCGGTCTTTACACTGAAGCTTTCTTT
j_call: TRBJ1-5; d_call: NA; v_call: TRBV6-1; cdr3_aa: CASAWTAYSNQPQHF; cdr3_nt: TGTGCCAGCGCGTGGACAGCATATAGCAATCAGCCCCAGCATTTT
j_call: TRBJ2-1; d_call: TRBD2; v_call: TRBV7-9; cdr3_aa: CASSLAGLAGNEQFF; cdr3_nt: TGTGCCAGCAGCTTAGCCGGACTAGCGGGCAATGAGCAGTTCTTC
j_call: TRBJ1-5; d_call: TRBD1; v_call: TRBV28; cdr3_aa: CASSLWGQGMTGQPQHF; cdr3_nt: TGTGCCAGCAGTTTATGGGGACAGGGGATGACGGGTCAGCCCCAGCATTTT